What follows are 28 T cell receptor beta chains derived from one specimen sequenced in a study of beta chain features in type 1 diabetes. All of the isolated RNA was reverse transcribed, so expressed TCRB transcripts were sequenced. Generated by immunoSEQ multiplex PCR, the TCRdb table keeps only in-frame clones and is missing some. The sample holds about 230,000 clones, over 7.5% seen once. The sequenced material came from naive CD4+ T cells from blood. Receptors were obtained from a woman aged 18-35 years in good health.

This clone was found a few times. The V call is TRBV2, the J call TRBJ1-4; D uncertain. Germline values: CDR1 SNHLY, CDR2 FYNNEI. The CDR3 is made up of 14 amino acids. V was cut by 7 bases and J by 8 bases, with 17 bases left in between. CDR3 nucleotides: TGTGCCAGCACCATAGGGAGAGGAGGGGAAAAACTGTTTTTT. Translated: CASTIGRGGEKLFF.

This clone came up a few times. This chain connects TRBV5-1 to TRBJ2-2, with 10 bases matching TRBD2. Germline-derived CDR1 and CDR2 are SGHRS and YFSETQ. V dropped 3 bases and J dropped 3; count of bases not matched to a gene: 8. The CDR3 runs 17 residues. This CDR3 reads CASSSRPGLAHTGELFF. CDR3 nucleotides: TGCGCCAGCAGCTCCCGTCCGGGACTAGCGCACACCGGGGAGCTGTTTTTT.

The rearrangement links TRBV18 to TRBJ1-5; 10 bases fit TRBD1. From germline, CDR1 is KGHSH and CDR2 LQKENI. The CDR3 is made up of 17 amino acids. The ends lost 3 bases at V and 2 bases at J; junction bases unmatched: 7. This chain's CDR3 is CASSPIATGGGNQPQHF. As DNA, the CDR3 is TGTGCCAGCTCACCGATTGCGACAGGGGGCGGCAATCAGCCCCAGCATTTT.

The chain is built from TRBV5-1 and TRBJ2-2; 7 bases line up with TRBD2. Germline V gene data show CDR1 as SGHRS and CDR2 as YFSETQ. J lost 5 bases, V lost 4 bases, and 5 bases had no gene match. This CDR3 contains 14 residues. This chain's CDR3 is CASSAGLDTGELFF. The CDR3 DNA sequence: TGCGCCAGCAGCGCCGGACTAGATACCGGGGAGCTGTTTTTT.

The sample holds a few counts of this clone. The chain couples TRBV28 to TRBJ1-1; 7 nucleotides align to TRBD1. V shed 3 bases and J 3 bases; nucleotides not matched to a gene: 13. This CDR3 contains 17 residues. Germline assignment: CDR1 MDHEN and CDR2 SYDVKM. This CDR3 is CASSFLQGRRRDTEAFF. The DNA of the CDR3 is TGTGCCAGCAGTTTTTTACAGGGGCGCAGGAGGGACACTGAAGCTTTCTTT.

This chain's CDR3 is CASSERLAGGLDTQYF. The CDR3 DNA reads as TGTGCCAGCAGCGAACGACTAGCGGGAGGGCTAGATACGCAGTATTTT. J is TRBJ2-3 and V is TRBV7-2; 14 nucleotides agree with TRBD2. Germline CDR1 SGHTA, CDR2 FQGNSA. Trimming took 5 bases from V and 5 from J; bases not matched to a gene: 6. The CDR3 is 16 amino acids.

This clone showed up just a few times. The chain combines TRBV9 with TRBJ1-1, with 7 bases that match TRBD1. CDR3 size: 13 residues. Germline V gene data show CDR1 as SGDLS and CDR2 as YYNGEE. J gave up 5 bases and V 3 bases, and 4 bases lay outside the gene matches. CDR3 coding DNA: TGTGCCAGCAGCGCACAGGGGACTACTGAAGCTTTCTTT. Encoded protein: CASSAQGTTEAFF. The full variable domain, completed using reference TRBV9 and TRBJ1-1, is DSGVTQTPKHLITATGQRVTLRCSPRSGDLSVYWYQQSLDQGLQFLIQYYNGEERAKGNILERFSAQQFPDLHSELNLSSLELGDSALYFCASSAQGTTEAFFGQGTRLTVV.

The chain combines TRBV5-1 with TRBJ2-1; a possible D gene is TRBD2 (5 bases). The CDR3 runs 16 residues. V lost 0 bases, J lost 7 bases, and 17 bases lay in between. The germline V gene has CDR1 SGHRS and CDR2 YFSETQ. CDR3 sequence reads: CASSLGLAPWQNEQFF. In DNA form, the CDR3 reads TGCGCCAGCAGCTTGGGGCTAGCTCCCTGGCAGAATGAGCAGTTCTTC. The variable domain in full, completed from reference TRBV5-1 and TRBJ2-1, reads KAGVTQTPRYLIKTRGQQVTLSCSPISGHRSVSWYQQTPGQGLQFLFEYFSETQRNKGNFPGRFSGRQFSNSRSEMNVSTLELGDSALYLCASSLGLAPWQNEQFFGPGTRLTVL.

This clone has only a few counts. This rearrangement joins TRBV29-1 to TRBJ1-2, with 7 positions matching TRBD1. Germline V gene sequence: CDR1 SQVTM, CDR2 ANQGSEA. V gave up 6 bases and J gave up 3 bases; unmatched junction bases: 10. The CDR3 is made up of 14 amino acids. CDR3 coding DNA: TGCAGCGTGGTCCGGGGGACAGACTACTATGGCTACACCTTC. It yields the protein CSVVRGTDYYGYTF. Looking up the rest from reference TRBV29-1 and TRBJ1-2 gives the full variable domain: SAVISQKPSRDICQRGTSLTIQCQVDSQVTMMFWYRQQPGQSLTLIATANQGSEATYESGFVIDKFPISRPNLTFSTLTVSNMSPEDSSIYLCSVVRGTDYYGYTFGSGTRLTVV.

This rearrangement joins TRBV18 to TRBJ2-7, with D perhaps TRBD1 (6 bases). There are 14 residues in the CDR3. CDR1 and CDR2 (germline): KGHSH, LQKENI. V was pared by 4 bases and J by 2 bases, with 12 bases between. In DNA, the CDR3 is TGTGCCAGCTCACGAGACAGGTCGGCCTACGAGCAGTACTTC. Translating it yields CASSRDRSAYEQYF.

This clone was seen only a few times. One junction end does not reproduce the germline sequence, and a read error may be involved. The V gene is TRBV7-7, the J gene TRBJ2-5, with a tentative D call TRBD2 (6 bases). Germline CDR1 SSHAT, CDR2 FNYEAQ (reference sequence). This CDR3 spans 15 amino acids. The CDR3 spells CASSPRSPGGVTQYF. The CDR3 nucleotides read TGTGCTAGCAGCCCGCGGTCTCCTGGAGGGGTGACCCAGTACTTC. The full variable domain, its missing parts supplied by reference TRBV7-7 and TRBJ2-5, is GAGVSQSPRYKVTKRGQDVTLRCDPISSHATLYWYQQALGQGPEFLTYFNYEAQPDKSGLPSDRFSAERPEGSISTLTIQRTEQRDSAMYRCASSPRSPGGVTQYFGPGTRLLVL.

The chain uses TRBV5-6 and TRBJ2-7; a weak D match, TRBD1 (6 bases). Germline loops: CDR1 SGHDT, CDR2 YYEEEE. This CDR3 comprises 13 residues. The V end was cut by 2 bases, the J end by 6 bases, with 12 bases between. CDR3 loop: CASSFIGRGEQYF. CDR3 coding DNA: TGTGCCAGCAGCTTCATAGGCAGGGGCGAGCAGTACTTC.

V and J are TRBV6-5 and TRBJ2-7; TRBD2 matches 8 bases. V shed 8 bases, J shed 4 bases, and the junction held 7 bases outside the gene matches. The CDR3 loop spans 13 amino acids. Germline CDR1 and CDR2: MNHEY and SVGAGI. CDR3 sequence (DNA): TGTGCCAGCGGGGGAGCGGGAGATTACGAGCAGTACTTC. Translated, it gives CASGGAGDYEQYF.

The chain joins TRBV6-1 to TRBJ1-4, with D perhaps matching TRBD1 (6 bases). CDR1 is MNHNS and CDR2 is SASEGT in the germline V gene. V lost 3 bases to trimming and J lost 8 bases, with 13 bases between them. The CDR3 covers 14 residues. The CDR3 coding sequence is TGTGCCAGCAGTGATGGGGGGGCCGGGGAAAAACTGTTTTTT. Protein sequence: CASSDGGAGEKLFF.

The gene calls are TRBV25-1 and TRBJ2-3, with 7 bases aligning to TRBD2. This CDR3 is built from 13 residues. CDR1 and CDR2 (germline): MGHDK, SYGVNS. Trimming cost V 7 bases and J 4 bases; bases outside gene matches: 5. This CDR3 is CASIGGISDTQYF. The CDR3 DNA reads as TGTGCCAGCATCGGGGGGATCTCAGATACGCAGTATTTT. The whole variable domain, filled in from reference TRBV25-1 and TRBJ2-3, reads EADIYQTPRYLVIGTGKKITLECSQTMGHDKMYWYQQDPGMELHLIHYSYGVNSTEKGDLSSESTVSRIRTEHFPLTLESARPSHTSQYLCASIGGISDTQYFGPGTRLTVL.

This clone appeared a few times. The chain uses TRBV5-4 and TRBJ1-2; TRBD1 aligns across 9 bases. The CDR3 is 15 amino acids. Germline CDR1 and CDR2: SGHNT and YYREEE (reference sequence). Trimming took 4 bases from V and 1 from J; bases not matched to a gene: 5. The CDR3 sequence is CASSGDREDNYGYTF. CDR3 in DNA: TGTGCCAGCAGCGGGGACAGGGAAGATAACTATGGCTACACCTTC.

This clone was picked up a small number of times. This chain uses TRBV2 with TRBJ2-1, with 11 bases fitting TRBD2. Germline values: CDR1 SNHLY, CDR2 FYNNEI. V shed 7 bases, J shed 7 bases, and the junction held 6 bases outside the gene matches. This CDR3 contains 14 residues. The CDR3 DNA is TGTGCCAGCACCTCCCTAGCGGGAGGTAATGAGCAGTTCTTC. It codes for CASTSLAGGNEQFF.

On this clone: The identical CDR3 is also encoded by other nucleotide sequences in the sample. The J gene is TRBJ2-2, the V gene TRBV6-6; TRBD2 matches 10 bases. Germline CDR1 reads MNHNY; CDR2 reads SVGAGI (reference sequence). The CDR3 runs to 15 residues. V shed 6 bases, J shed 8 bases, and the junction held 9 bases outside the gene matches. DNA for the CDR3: TGTGCCAGCAGCATCCTGCTAGCGGGAGTTGGGGAGCTGTTTTTT. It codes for CASSILLAGVGELFF.

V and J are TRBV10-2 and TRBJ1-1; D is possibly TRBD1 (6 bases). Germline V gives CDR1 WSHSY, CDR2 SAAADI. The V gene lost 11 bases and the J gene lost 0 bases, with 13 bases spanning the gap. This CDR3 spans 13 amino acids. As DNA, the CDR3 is TGCGCCGCACGGACAGATATGAACACTGAAGCTTTCTTT. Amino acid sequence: CAARTDMNTEAFF.

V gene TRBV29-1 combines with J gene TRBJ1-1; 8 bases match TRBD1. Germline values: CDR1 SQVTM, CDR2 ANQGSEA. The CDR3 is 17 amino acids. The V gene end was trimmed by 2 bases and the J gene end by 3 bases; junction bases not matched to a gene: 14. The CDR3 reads CSVENPQGAGWDTEAFF. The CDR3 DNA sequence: TGCAGCGTTGAAAACCCGCAGGGGGCGGGGTGGGACACTGAAGCTTTCTTT.

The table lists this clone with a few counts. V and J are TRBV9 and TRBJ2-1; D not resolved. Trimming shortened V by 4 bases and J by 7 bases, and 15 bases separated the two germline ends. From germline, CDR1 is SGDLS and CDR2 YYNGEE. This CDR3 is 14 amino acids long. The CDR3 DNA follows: TGTGCCAGCAGCTCGATCCCCGCCGGGAATGAGCAGTTCTTC. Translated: CASSSIPAGNEQFF.

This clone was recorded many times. The CDR3 sequence is CASSPRTSGMYEQYF. The DNA of the CDR3 is TGCGCCAGCAGCCCGAGGACTAGCGGGATGTACGAGCAGTACTTC. The V and J genes are TRBV4-1 and TRBJ2-7, with 12 positions matching TRBD2. V was clipped by 4 bases and J by 4 bases; unmatched bases: 5. The germline V gene has CDR1 MGHRA and CDR2 YSYEKL. This CDR3 contains 15 residues.

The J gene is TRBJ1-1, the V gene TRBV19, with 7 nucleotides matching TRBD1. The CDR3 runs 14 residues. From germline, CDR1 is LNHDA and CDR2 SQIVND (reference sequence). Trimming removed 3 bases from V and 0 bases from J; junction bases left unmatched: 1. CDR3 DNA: TGTGCCAGTAGTATGGGACAGCTGAACACTGAAGCTTTCTTT. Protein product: CASSMGQLNTEAFF.

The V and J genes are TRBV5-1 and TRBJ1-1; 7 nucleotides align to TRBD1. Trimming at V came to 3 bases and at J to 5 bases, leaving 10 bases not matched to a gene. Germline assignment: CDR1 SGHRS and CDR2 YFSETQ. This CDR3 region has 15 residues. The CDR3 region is CASSSRQGDGTEAFF. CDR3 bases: TGCGCCAGCAGCTCTCGACAGGGCGACGGTACTGAAGCTTTCTTT.

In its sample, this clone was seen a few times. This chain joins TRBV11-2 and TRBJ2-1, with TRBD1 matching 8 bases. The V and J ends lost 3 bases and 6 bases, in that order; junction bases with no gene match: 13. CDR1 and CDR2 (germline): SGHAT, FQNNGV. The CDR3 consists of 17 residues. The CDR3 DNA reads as TGTGCCAGCAGCTTTTTTAGGGGGACAGGCTGGGCCAATGAGCAGTTCTTC. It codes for CASSFFRGTGWANEQFF.

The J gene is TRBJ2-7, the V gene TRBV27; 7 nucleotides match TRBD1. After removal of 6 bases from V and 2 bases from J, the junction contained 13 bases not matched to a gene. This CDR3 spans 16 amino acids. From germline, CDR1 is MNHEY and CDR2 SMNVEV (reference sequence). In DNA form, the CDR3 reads TGTGCCAGCAGGCCCCTCCTGACAGGGACCCCCTACGAGCAGTACTTC. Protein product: CASRPLLTGTPYEQYF.

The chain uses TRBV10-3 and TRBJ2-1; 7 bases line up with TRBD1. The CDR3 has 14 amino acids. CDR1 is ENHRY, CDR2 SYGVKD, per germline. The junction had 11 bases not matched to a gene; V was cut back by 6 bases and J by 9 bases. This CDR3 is CAIRRAGGLGEQFF. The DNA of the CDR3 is TGTGCCATCAGGAGGGCAGGGGGTCTAGGTGAGCAGTTCTTC.

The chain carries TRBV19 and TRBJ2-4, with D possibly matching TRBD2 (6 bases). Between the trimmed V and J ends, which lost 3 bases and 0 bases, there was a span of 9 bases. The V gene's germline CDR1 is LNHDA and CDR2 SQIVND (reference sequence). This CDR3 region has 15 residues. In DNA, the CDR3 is TGTGCCAGTAGTATTGGGGGGAAAGCCAAAAACATTCAGTACTTC. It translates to CASSIGGKAKNIQYF. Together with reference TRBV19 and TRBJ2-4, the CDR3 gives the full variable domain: DGGITQSPKYLFRKEGQNVTLSCEQNLNHDAMYWYRQDPGQGLRLIYYSQIVNDFQKGDIAEGYSVSREKKESFPLTVTSAQKNPTAFYLCASSIGGKAKNIQYFGAGTRLSVL.